The sequence of this TCR beta chain was determined in a study of T cells in narcolepsy. Study results and caveats: Reportedly, autoreactive clonotypes were serially detected in patients' blood but not controls'.

The V and J ends lost 4 bases and 4 bases, in that order; junction bases with no gene match: 5. Germline V gives CDR1 LGHNA, CDR2 YSLEER. The CDR3 has 14 amino acids. The assay was immunoSEQ multiplex PCR, and TCRdb's table has in-frame clones only and misses some. The table shows about 25,000 clones, with around four fifths occurring only once. For this clone: The antigen remains undetermined.

The chain uses TRBV4-3 and TRBJ2-7; 9 bases are shared with TRBD2. The clonotype originates from a human donor with narcolepsy. Material: CD45RA- memory CD4+ T cells from PBMCs. The CDR3 DNA reads TGCGCCAGCAGCCTGCGGGAGGGGGTGTACGAGCAGTACTTC. Amino acid sequence: CASSLREGVYEQYF.